Each of the 15 T cell receptor beta chains below was sequenced from the same sample in a study of cytomegalovirus exposure and HLA in healthy donors. The primer mix had 60 Vbeta and 13 Jbeta primers. Generated by immunoSEQ multiplex PCR, the TCRdb table keeps only in-frame clones and is missing some. The table records more than 150,000 clones, less than 90% of them present only once. Sample: PBMCs. Source of these receptors: a girl less than two years old in good health and CMV-seronegative.

The rearrangement links TRBV9 to TRBJ2-3; the match to TRBD1 covers 8 bases. CDR3 length: 16 residues. Trimming took 4 bases from V and 3 from J; bases not matched to a gene: 10. Germline assignment: CDR1 SGDLS and CDR2 YYNGEE. Written as DNA, the CDR3 is TGTGCCAGCAGCTCCCGTGGTGGGGACAGGACAGATACGCAGTATTTT. Amino acid sequence: CASSSRGGDRTDTQYF.

V usage is TRBV30 and J usage is TRBJ2-5, with 7 bases that match TRBD2. Germline CDR1 GTSNPN, CDR2 SVGIG (reference sequence). The V gene end was trimmed by 4 bases and the J gene end by 7 bases; junction bases not matched to a gene: 12. This CDR3 spans 14 amino acids. DNA for the CDR3: TGTGCCTGGACGGGACTAACACCGATGGGGACCCAGTACTTC. It is translated as CAWTGLTPMGTQYF.

J is TRBJ1-2 and V is TRBV6-1, with a tentative D call TRBD1 (6 bases). V was pared by 7 bases and J by 4 bases, with 13 bases between. Per the germline V gene, CDR1 is MNHNS and CDR2 is SASEGT. This CDR3 contains 13 residues. The CDR3 is CASNIQGSYGYTF. CDR3 bases: TGTGCCAGCAACATTCAGGGGAGCTATGGCTACACCTTC.

This clone was observed a few times. This chain uses TRBV27 with TRBJ1-6, with 8 bases that match TRBD1. Trimming removed 5 bases from V and 1 base from J; junction bases left unmatched: 7. Germline V gene data show CDR1 as MNHEY and CDR2 as SMNVEV (reference sequence). CDR3 length: 17 residues. CDR3 region: CASSIDRGGSYNSPLHF. The CDR3 nucleotides read TGTGCCAGCAGTATAGACAGGGGAGGGTCCTATAATTCACCCCTCCACTTT.

In this sample, this clone turned up once. CDR3 DNA sequence: TGTGCCAGGACACCTACTCACAGGGGGGGCACTGAAGCTTTCTTT. Translated, it gives CARTPTHRGGTEAFF. J is TRBJ1-1 and V is TRBV27, with TRBD1 matching 8 bases. The V and J ends lost 9 bases and 4 bases, in that order; junction bases with no gene match: 13. The CDR3 extends over 15 amino acids. Germline CDR1 and CDR2: MNHEY and SMNVEV (reference sequence).

The chain links TRBV27 to TRBJ2-7; TRBD2 matches at 10 bases. CDR3 length: 15 amino acids. The germline V gene encodes CDR1 MNHEY and CDR2 SMNVEV (reference sequence). V shed 5 bases, J shed 3 bases, and the junction held 7 bases outside the gene matches. The CDR3 DNA sequence: TGTGCCAGCAGTCGGACTAGCGGATTAAACTACGAGCAGTACTTC. It yields the protein CASSRTSGLNYEQYF.

This chain joins TRBV9 and TRBJ2-5; 8 nucleotides align to TRBD2. The germline CDR1 and CDR2 sequences are SGDLS and YYNGEE. CDR3 length: 14 residues. With 0 bases clipped from V and 7 bases from J, the junction kept 5 bases outside the gene matches. In DNA, the CDR3 is TGTGCCAGCAGCGTAGGTAGCGGGGAGGGGACCCAGTACTTC. Its protein is CASSVGSGEGTQYF. The variable domain in full, completed from reference TRBV9 and TRBJ2-5, reads DSGVTQTPKHLITATGQRVTLRCSPRSGDLSVYWYQQSLDQGLQFLIQYYNGEERAKGNILERFSAQQFPDLHSELNLSSLELGDSALYFCASSVGSGEGTQYFGPGTRLLVL.

V usage is TRBV15 and J usage is TRBJ2-3; TRBD2 agrees at 8 bases. The germline V gene encodes CDR1 LNHNV and CDR2 YYDKDF (reference sequence). Trimming removed 4 bases from V and 0 bases from J; junction bases left unmatched: 6. CDR3 size: 16 residues. The CDR3 loop is CATSMPGGASTDTQYF. CDR3 nucleotide sequence: TGTGCCACCAGCATGCCGGGGGGGGCCAGCACAGATACGCAGTATTTT.

The chain is built from TRBV30 and TRBJ2-3; D unresolved. Germline loops: CDR1 GTSNPN, CDR2 SVGIG (reference sequence). The CDR3 consists of 12 residues. V was pared by 4 bases and J by 1 base, with 6 bases between. CDR3: CAWTRGTDTQYF. The DNA for the CDR3 is TGTGCCTGGACCCGGGGCACAGATACGCAGTATTTT.

V gene TRBV15 combines with J gene TRBJ1-2; unclear D gene. The CDR3 is 13 residues long. CDR1 is LNHNV and CDR2 is YYDKDF in the germline V gene (reference sequence). V was pared by 0 bases and J by 3 bases, with 5 bases between. The CDR3 sequence: CATSRDRYYGYTF. CDR3 sequence (DNA): TGTGCCACCAGCAGAGATAGATACTATGGCTACACCTTC.

The gene calls are TRBV7-9 and TRBJ1-4; 8 nucleotides align to TRBD1. The CDR3 runs to 16 residues. After removal of 5 bases from V and 6 bases from J, the junction contained 11 bases not matched to a gene. Germline assignment: CDR1 SEHNR and CDR2 FQNEAQ (reference sequence). The CDR3 reads CASSPWWTGMDEKLFF. The CDR3 nucleotides read TGTGCCAGCAGCCCCTGGTGGACAGGGATGGATGAAAAACTGTTTTTT.

V and J are TRBV4-1 and TRBJ2-7; a possible D gene is TRBD1 (7 bases). The V and J ends lost 3 bases and 3 bases respectively, with 12 bases between them. Germline CDR1 is MGHRA and CDR2 is YSYEKL. The CDR3 has 14 amino acids. As DNA, the CDR3 is TGCGCCAGCAGCCAGGCGGGACAGCTCTACGAGCAGTACTTC. It is translated as CASSQAGQLYEQYF.

V usage is TRBV11-2 and J usage is TRBJ2-4; 10 nucleotides match TRBD1. This CDR3 contains 16 residues. Trimming removed 6 bases from V and 7 bases from J; junction bases left unmatched: 12. The germline V gene encodes CDR1 SGHAT and CDR2 FQNNGV. For the CDR3, the DNA is TGTGCCAGCAGTTTATCAGACAGGGGGCTCGGGAACATTCAGTACTTC. Translated, it gives CASSLSDRGLGNIQYF.

The chain joins TRBV5-1 to TRBJ1-4; 9 positions agree with TRBD1. Germline values: CDR1 SGHRS, CDR2 YFSETQ. CDR3 length equals 14 residues. The J segment lost 8 bases and the V segment lost 4 bases, leaving 6 bases of the junction unmatched. CDR3 coding DNA: TGCGCCAGCAGCCTGGGACAGGGAAGAGAAAAACTGTTTTTT. This gives the protein CASSLGQGREKLFF.

This sequence joins TRBV20-1 and TRBJ2-1, with D possibly matching TRBD2 (6 bases). The CDR3 spans 11 residues. Germline assignment: CDR1 DFQATT and CDR2 SNEGSKA (reference sequence). The germline V and J ends were trimmed by 4 bases and 10 bases, with 11 bases remaining between them. For the CDR3, the DNA is TGCAGTGCTACATGGGACTTCGAGCAGTTCTTC. Translating gives CSATWDFEQFF.